The sequence of this T cell receptor (beta chain) was determined in a study of cytomegalovirus exposure and HLA in healthy donors. Study-level findings and limits: More clonal expansion characterized HLA-associated TCR beta chains than equally common others in a later analysis.

This CDR3 spans 14 amino acids. Trimming removed 3 bases at V and 5 bases at J, with 11 bases between. Germline V gene lookup returns CDR1 LNHNV and CDR2 YYDKDF (reference sequence). A multiplex PCR was run with 60 Vbeta primers and 13 Jbeta primers. Clones were read by immunoSEQ multiplex PCR, and TCRdb kept only the in-frame ones, dropping some. Here the sample spans under 150,000 clones, roughly 78% being singletons. With respect to this clone: What it recognizes is unknown.

Sequenced sample: PBMCs. The chain uses TRBV15 and TRBJ2-1; the D is unclear. This TCR was recovered from a woman aged 25 to 39 in good health and CMV-seropositive. CDR3 in DNA: TGTGCCACCAGCAGTAGGAGTGGCAACAATGAGCAGTTCTTC. This sequence encodes CATSSRSGNNEQFF.